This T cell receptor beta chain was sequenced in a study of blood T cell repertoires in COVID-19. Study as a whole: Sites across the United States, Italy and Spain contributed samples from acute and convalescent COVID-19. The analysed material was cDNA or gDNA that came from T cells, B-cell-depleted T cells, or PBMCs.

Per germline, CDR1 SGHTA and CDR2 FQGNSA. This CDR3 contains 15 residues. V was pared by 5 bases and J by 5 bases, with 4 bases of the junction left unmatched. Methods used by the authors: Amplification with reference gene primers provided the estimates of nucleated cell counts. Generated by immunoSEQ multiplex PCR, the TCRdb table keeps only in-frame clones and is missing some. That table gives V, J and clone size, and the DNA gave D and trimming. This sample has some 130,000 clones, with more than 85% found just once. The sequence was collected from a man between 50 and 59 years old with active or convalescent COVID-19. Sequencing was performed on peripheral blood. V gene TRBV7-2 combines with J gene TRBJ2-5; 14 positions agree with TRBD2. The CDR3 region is CASSKGLAGAETQYF. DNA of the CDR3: TGTGCCAGCAGCAAGGGACTAGCGGGAGCGGAGACCCAGTACTTC.